The 24 T cell receptor beta chains below were found in one sample sequenced in a study of blood T cells in healthy people across ages. Combining a sample-barcoded 5' primer with a J-beta primer mix, a second PCR ran for roughly 6 to 11 cycles. TCRdb re-analysed the 5' RACE reads in MiXCR, keeping a single row per CDR3 protein. This table has roughly 800,000 distinct CDR3 sequences, roughly 53% appearing once. The sample taken for sequencing was blood. Receptor source: a man aged 80 or over in good health.

The genes are TRBV5-1 and TRBJ2-7; TRBD1 agrees at 10 bases. This CDR3 region has 16 residues. V lost 4 bases and J lost 2; bases outside the gene matches: 9. Germline CDR1 and CDR2: SGHRS and YFSETQ. The DNA for the CDR3 is TGCGCCAGCAGCCAACCGGGACAGGGGAACCCCTACGAGCAGTACTTC. Protein sequence: CASSQPGQGNPYEQYF. Combining the CDR3 with reference TRBV5-1 and TRBJ2-7 gives the whole variable domain KAGVTQTPRYLIKTRGQQVTLSCSPISGHRSVSWYQQTPGQGLQFLFEYFSETQRNKGNFPGRFSGRQFSNSRSEMNVSTLELGDSALYLCASSQPGQGNPYEQYFGPGTRLTVT.

The chain joins TRBV6-5 to TRBJ2-7, with TRBD2 matching 9 bases. J was trimmed by 6 bases and V by 11 bases; bases with no gene match: 8. The CDR3 covers 12 residues. The germline CDR1 and CDR2 sequences are MNHEY and SVGAGI. The CDR3, as DNA: TGTGCCGTGGGGCTAGCGGGAAGCGAGCAGTACTTC. Protein sequence: CAVGLAGSEQYF.

This CDR3 is CASSRLVGDYGYTF. DNA of the CDR3: TGTGCCAGCAGCAGGCTAGTGGGGGACTATGGCTACACCTTC. The chain couples TRBV7-9 to TRBJ1-2; tentative D call: TRBD1 (5 bases). The CDR3 extends over 14 amino acids. With 5 bases removed from V and 3 bases from J, the gap between germline ends came to 13 bases. Per the germline V gene, CDR1 is SEHNR and CDR2 is FQNEAQ (reference sequence).

This sequence joins TRBV7-2 and TRBJ2-2, with unresolved D. CDR1 and CDR2 from the germline V gene are SGHTA and FQGNSA. Trimming removed 4 bases at V and 3 bases at J, with 9 bases between. There are 14 residues in the CDR3. The CDR3 protein is CASSSTVDTGELFF. The CDR3 region has the DNA TGTGCCAGCAGCTCCACGGTGGACACCGGGGAGCTGTTTTTT.

The chain uses TRBV7-9 and TRBJ2-5; D is perhaps TRBD2 (6 bases). V shed 1 base and J shed 10 bases, with 7 bases lying between them. CDR3 length: 11 amino acids. Germline V gene data show CDR1 as SEHNR and CDR2 as FQNEAQ (reference sequence). The CDR3 protein is CASSLEEGQYF. The CDR3 DNA reads TGTGCCAGCAGCTTAGAGGAGGGCCAGTACTTC.

The chain combines TRBV7-9 with TRBJ2-1, with TRBD2 matching 16 bases. This CDR3 is 18 amino acids long. Looked up from germline, CDR1 is SEHNR and CDR2 is FQNEAQ (reference sequence). V lost 5 bases to trimming and J lost 7 bases; unmatched junction nucleotides: 11. The CDR3 region has the DNA TGTGCCAGCAGCCCCCGGGGACTAGCGGGAGGGTGGGATAATGAGCAGTTCTTC. Its translation is CASSPRGLAGGWDNEQFF.

V usage is TRBV6-6 and J usage is TRBJ2-7; D gene uncertain. This CDR3 is 13 amino acids long. Germline V lookup: CDR1 MNHNY, CDR2 SVGAGI (reference sequence). V was trimmed by 7 bases and J by 6 bases, leaving 16 bases between them. CDR3 in amino acids: CASTQTPPGEQYF. The CDR3 DNA follows: TGTGCCAGCACCCAGACACCCCCGGGCGAGCAGTACTTC.

This chain joins TRBV20-1 and TRBJ2-7, with TRBD1 matching 7 bases. CDR1 and CDR2 (germline): DFQATT, SNEGSKA (reference sequence). This CDR3 region has 15 residues. V trimming: 5 bases; J trimming: 1 base; junction bases outside the gene matches: 11. CDR3 coding DNA: TGCAGTGCTCTCAGCGACAGGGCCGTTTCCTACGAGCAGTACTTC. Translation gives CSALSDRAVSYEQYF.

This clonotype was counted only a few times. J is TRBJ2-1 and V is TRBV7-2, with 9 positions matching TRBD1. Germline loops: CDR1 SGHTA, CDR2 FQGNSA. The CDR3 has 14 amino acids. Unmatched junction bases numbered 10, after V lost 7 bases and J lost 9 bases. The CDR3, as DNA: TGTGCCAGCACCCGGAGGACAGGGGAGAGTGAGCAGTTCTTC. It is translated as CASTRRTGESEQFF.

V usage is TRBV13 and J usage is TRBJ2-2, with D maybe TRBD1 (6 bases). CDR3 length equals 16 residues. Germline V gene lookup returns CDR1 PRHDT and CDR2 FYEKMQ (reference sequence). V was clipped by 4 bases and J by 2 bases, with 14 bases between them. DNA of the CDR3: TGTGCCAGCAGCTCGGGACCAGGGGTTAACACCGGGGAGCTGTTTTTT. It yields the protein CASSSGPGVNTGELFF.

V and J are TRBV9 and TRBJ2-7; either TRBD1 or TRBD2 may fit D (5 bases each). V was trimmed by 3 bases and J by 0 bases, leaving 16 bases between them. CDR1 and CDR2 (germline): SGDLS, YYNGEE. The CDR3 is 16 residues long. The CDR3 reads CASSAGAGMSSYEQYF. The CDR3 DNA is TGTGCCAGCAGCGCCGGGGCAGGGATGAGCTCCTACGAGCAGTACTTC.

This clonotype came up a few times. The rearrangement joins TRBV12-3 or TRBV12-4 to TRBJ1-2; 7 bases match TRBD1. The length of the CDR3 is 15 residues. V shed 6 bases, J shed 4 bases, and the junction held 11 bases outside the gene matches. This CDR3 is CASRAGGIGTYGYTF. In DNA, the CDR3 is TGTGCCAGCAGGGCAGGGGGTATCGGAACCTATGGCTACACCTTC.

The chain joins TRBV28 to TRBJ2-1, with D possibly matching TRBD2 (5 bases). The CDR3 loop spans 18 amino acids. CDR1 MDHEN and CDR2 SYDVKM come from the germline V gene. Trimming took 4 bases from V and 2 from J, leaving 21 bases between them. Here the CDR3 DNA reads TGTGCCAGCAGTTCCCTCTTCATTGTGAGGGCCCCCTACAATGAGCAGTTCTTC. It codes for CASSSLFIVRAPYNEQFF.

This sequence joins TRBV2 and TRBJ1-5; TRBD1 might be the D (5 bases). The CDR3 runs to 15 residues. V gave up 3 bases and J gave up 3 bases, with 12 bases separating them. CDR1 SNHLY and CDR2 FYNNEI come from the germline V gene. CDR3 sequence (DNA): TGTGCCAGCAGTGATCAGGGCAGGGACAATCAGCCCCAGCATTTT. Translating it yields CASSDQGRDNQPQHF.

The V gene is TRBV12-3 or TRBV12-4, the J gene TRBJ2-1; 11 bases match TRBD2. V was clipped by 6 bases and J by 4 bases; unmatched bases: 8. The CDR3 consists of 16 residues. The CDR3 DNA sequence: TGTGCCAGCAGGCAATCCGGGACTAGCGGATACAATGAGCAGTTCTTC. Translating it yields CASRQSGTSGYNEQFF.

CDR3 in DNA: TGTGCCAGCAGTTACCCCCTAACAGGGAGCGACGAGCAGTACTTC. It specifies CASSYPLTGSDEQYF. The chain has TRBV6-6 and TRBJ2-7, with a tentative D call TRBD1 (6 bases). CDR3 length: 15 amino acids. Trimming stripped 2 bases from V and 5 bases from J, with 16 bases between. Germline CDR1 MNHNY, CDR2 SVGAGI (reference sequence).

This clonotype was counted between two and nine times. The genes are TRBV11-1 and TRBJ2-7, with D maybe TRBD1 (5 bases). Germline V gene sequence: CDR1 SGHAT, CDR2 FQDESV (reference sequence). The V end lost 1 base, the J end lost 0 bases, and 10 bases lay between the germline ends. This CDR3 is built from 15 residues. CDR3 nucleotide sequence: TGTGCCAGCAGCTTAGTACAGGATAACTCCTACGAGCAGTACTTC. This gives the protein CASSLVQDNSYEQYF.

This clonotype was recorded a few times. This chain uses TRBV5-1 with TRBJ1-2; 9 positions match TRBD1. The CDR3 covers 15 residues. V shed 4 bases, J shed 4 bases, and the junction held 8 bases outside the gene matches. Germline V gene data show CDR1 as SGHRS and CDR2 as YFSETQ. CDR3 in amino acids: CASSRQPGQGYGYTF. CDR3 nucleotides: TGCGCCAGCAGCCGACAACCGGGACAGGGCTATGGCTACACCTTC.

This rearrangement joins TRBV27 to TRBJ2-7; D is ambiguous. CDR1 is MNHEY, CDR2 SMNVEV, per germline (reference sequence). V was pared by 3 bases and J by 0 bases, with 12 bases between. The CDR3 consists of 15 residues. The CDR3, as DNA: TGTGCCAGCAGTTTTATGGCGGCCTACTCCTACGAGCAGTACTTC. It is translated as CASSFMAAYSYEQYF.

Here the CDR3 DNA reads TGTGCCAGCAGCGTAGAGGAGGGTTCGTACTATGGCTACACCTTC. Protein sequence: CASSVEEGSYYGYTF. The chain carries TRBV9 and TRBJ1-2; no clear D. V lost 0 bases, J lost 3 bases, and 12 bases lay in between. The CDR3 is 15 residues long. The germline V gene encodes CDR1 SGDLS and CDR2 YYNGEE.

The chain links TRBV6-6 to TRBJ2-7; D perhaps matches TRBD2 (6 bases). The CDR3 covers 15 residues. Between the trimmed V and J ends, which lost 6 bases and 3 bases, there was a span of 18 bases. CDR1 and CDR2 (germline): MNHNY, SVGAGI (reference sequence). In DNA, the CDR3 is TGTGCCAGCAGCCAACCTGCGGGACTGAACTACGAGCAGTACTTC. Encoded protein: CASSQPAGLNYEQYF.

This clonotype was recorded a few times. The chain carries TRBV6-8 and TRBJ1-6; weak D call: TRBD1 (5 bases). The CDR3 has 16 amino acids. Germline loops: CDR1 MNHGY, CDR2 SAAAGT. V lost 11 bases and J 3 bases, leaving 20 bases between the germline ends. For the CDR3, the DNA is TGTGCCGGGGGACTACGTGAAGGGCTCTATAATTCACCCCTCCACTTT. It codes for CAGGLREGLYNSPLHF.

This clonotype was counted only a few times. V and J are TRBV29-1 and TRBJ1-2, with 7 nucleotides matching TRBD1. Germline V CDR1 and CDR2: SQVTM, ANQGSEA. The CDR3 runs 11 residues. V gave up 7 bases and J gave up 8 bases; unmatched junction bases: 7. The CDR3: CSDHRGRGYTF. CDR3 bases: TGCAGCGATCACAGGGGACGGGGCTACACCTTC.

The J gene is TRBJ1-2, the V gene TRBV29-1; weak D call: TRBD1 (6 bases). Per the germline V gene, CDR1 is SQVTM and CDR2 is ANQGSEA. V shed 3 bases and J shed 4 bases, with 15 bases lying between them. This CDR3 has 14 amino acids. CDR3: CSVDWSQGTYGYTF. CDR3 in DNA: TGCAGCGTTGATTGGTCACAGGGAACCTATGGCTACACCTTC. The full variable domain, in which reference TRBV29-1 and TRBJ1-2 provide the parts outside the CDR3, is SAVISQKPSRDICQRGTSLTIQCQVDSQVTMMFWYRQQPGQSLTLIATANQGSEATYESGFVIDKFPISRPNLTFSTLTVSNMSPEDSSIYLCSVDWSQGTYGYTFGSGTRLTVV.